A single T cell receptor beta chain is shown here with its context. The antigen this receptor binds is unknown. Base qualities are missing; no much larger clone stands one base away. In the prospective study, participants were roughly 18 to 100 years old, resided in 20 to 30 geographic areas of the United States, and were enrolled through a virtual design. In the prospective study, cohorts were assigned on the basis of participant-reported clinical history obtained from a screening survey and a study questionnaire. For ImmuneRACE Cohort 3, a participant was defined as recovered based on two consecutive negative NP/OP PCR tests, clearance by a healthcare professional, or resolution of symptoms. Each participant in the prospective study had whole blood, serum and a nasopharyngeal or oropharyngeal swab collected by mobile phlebotomists. Prospective study participants could optionally give additional blood draws and questionnaires over an approximately 2-month period. Blood samples from the prospective study were shipped frozen or at room temperature prior to DNA extraction.

The data were obtained in a study of blood T cell repertoires in COVID-19 (dated by TCRdb to the early 2020s). Regarding the study in general: Collaborator samples came from the United States, Italy and Spain and covered acute and convalescent phases of COVID-19. The sample metadata nearly always contained a de-identified subject ID, COVID-19 status, age in years and sex. Samples came from the ongoing ImmuneRACE study (first 160 participants) plus 1,254 subjects from 6 global collaborators. Deeply sampled blood TCRbeta repertoires from subjects exposed to, actively infected with, or recovered from COVID-19 were included in the dataset. The prospective study material was composed of cDNA or gDNA derived from T cells, B-cell-depleted T cells, or PBMCs. A freely available public database, intended as a resource for researchers studying the immune response to SARS-CoV-2, is where the repertoires were released. HLA class I and class II types, where available, came from metadata supplied by the sample provider rather than from assay-based typing. What the research found in general, with its limitations: Clinical and demographic metadata were provided uncurated, with the amount varying by source and participant.

Taken from cysteine to phenylalanine, the CDR3 has 15 residues. Here the CDR3 DNA is all that survives: 45 bases in frame from base 1. Via the germline V gene, CDR1 is SGHRS and CDR2 YFSETQ. Trimming takes 3 bases off V and 3 bases off J; junction bases not matched to a gene: 6. The immunoSEQ Assay, a bias-controlled multiplex PCR, was used to amplify TCRbeta CDR3 regions from genomic DNA. On the authors' methods: Within the assay, amplification of reference gene primers was used to estimate how many nucleated cells each sample contained. Sequence reads were collapsed and filtered to measure the absolute abundance of every unique TCRbeta CDR3 rearrangement. For each sample, productive Simpson clonality was calculated as the square root of Simpson's diversity index over productive rearrangements. The source is immuneACCESS, and TCRdb retained only in-frame sequences with V and J called. Part of the clones is not carried over; for the studies checked, unresolved V genes explain less than half of this, and the remainder is unexplained. The V and J calls and clone size come from that table; D and trimming were worked out from the DNA. A total of 350,000 to 400,000 clones appear in this sample, roughly 84% of them only once. The ten largest clones represent under 3% of the sample.

The specimen was PBMCs or T cells enriched from blood (not recorded which). Recombination joined TRBV5-1 with TRBJ1-2; TRBD1 aligns with 9 central bases. The TCR was taken from a woman under 40 who had recovered from COVID-19. The nucleotides read TGCGCCAGCAGCTCCGCTGGACAGGGGCACTATGGCTACACCTTC. It encodes CASSSAGQGHYGYTF.